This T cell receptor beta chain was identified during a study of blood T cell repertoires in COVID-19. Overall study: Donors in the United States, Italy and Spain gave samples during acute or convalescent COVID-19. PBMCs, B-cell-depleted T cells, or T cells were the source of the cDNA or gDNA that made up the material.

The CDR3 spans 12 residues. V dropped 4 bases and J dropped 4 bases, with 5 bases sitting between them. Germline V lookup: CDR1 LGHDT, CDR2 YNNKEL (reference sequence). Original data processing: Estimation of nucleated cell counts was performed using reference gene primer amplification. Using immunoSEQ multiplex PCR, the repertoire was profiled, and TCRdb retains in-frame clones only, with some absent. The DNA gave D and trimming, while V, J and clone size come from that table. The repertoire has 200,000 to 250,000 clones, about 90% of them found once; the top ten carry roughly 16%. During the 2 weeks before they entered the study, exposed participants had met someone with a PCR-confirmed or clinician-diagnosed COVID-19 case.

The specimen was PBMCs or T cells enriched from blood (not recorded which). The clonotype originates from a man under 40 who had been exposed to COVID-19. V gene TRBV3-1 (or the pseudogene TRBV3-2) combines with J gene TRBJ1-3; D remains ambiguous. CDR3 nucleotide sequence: TGTGCCAGCAGCCTACAGGGAAACACCATATATTTT. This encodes CASSLQGNTIYF.